These T cell receptor beta chains were read from a single sample in a study of beta chain features in type 1 diabetes. Some clones are missing from TCRdb's copy, which holds only in-frame ones; the method was immunoSEQ multiplex PCR. The sample records around 280,000 clones, 15% being singletons. The material sequenced was naive CD4+ T cells from blood. Receptor source: a man between 18 and 29 years old with type 1 diabetes. The CDR3 runs from the conserved cysteine through the conserved F or W. The D gene is left open where the match is weak. The listing skips clone size in some rows; elsewhere it reads once, few, many or a size class.

v_call: TRBV5-1
clone_size: .
j_call: TRBJ1-5
d_call: .
cdr3_length: 14
cdr3_nt: TGCGCCAGCAGCCCACAGGGTTTGGGTCAGCCCCAGCATTTT
cdr3_aa: CASSPQGLGQPQHF

v_call: TRBV7-9
clone_size: .
j_call: TRBJ2-3
d_call: .
cdr3_length: 14
cdr3_nt: TGTGCCAGCAGCTTAGACGGCGGCGGAGATACGCAGTATTTT
cdr3_aa: CASSLDGGGDTQYF

v_call: TRBV28
clone_size: .
j_call: TRBJ2-5
d_call: .
cdr3_length: 17
cdr3_nt: TGTGCCAGCAGTTTACACCCTGGACAAGAAACGGGAGAGACCCAGTACTTC
cdr3_aa: CASSLHPGQETGETQYF

v_call: TRBV6-5
clone_size: .
j_call: TRBJ2-3
d_call: .
cdr3_length: 14
cdr3_nt: TGTGCCAGCAGTTACTCTGAGGGTTCAGATACGCAGTATTTT
cdr3_aa: CASSYSEGSDTQYF

v_call: TRBV5-6
clone_size: .
j_call: TRBJ2-1
d_call: TRBD2
cdr3_length: 15
cdr3_nt: TGTGCCAGCAGCGAGAGCGGGGTTCCCTACAATGAGCAGTTCTTC
cdr3_aa: CASSESGVPYNEQFF

v_call: TRBV5-6
clone_size: .
j_call: TRBJ2-2
d_call: TRBD2
cdr3_length: 16
cdr3_nt: TGTGCCAGCAGCCCCCAGACTAGCGGGAACACCGGGGAGCTGTTTTTT
cdr3_aa: CASSPQTSGNTGELFF

v_call: TRBV6-5
clone_size: .
j_call: TRBJ2-5
d_call: .
cdr3_length: 14
cdr3_nt: TGTGCCAGCAGTTACTCGATTCCCGAGGAGACCCAGTACTTC
cdr3_aa: CASSYSIPEETQYF

v_call: TRBV5-1
clone_size: .
j_call: TRBJ2-7
d_call: TRBD2
cdr3_length: 14
cdr3_nt: TGCGCCAGCAGCTTGGCCGGGACTACCTACGAGCAGTACTTC
cdr3_aa: CASSLAGTTYEQYF

v_call: TRBV5-1
clone_size: .
j_call: TRBJ2-2
d_call: .
cdr3_length: 15
cdr3_nt: TGCGCCAGCAGCTGGGGTAGCGTGAACACCGGGGAGCTGTTTTTT
cdr3_aa: CASSWGSVNTGELFF

v_call: TRBV5-4
clone_size: few
j_call: TRBJ1-2
d_call: .
cdr3_length: 14
cdr3_nt: TGTGCCAGCAGTACGACAAGAGATAACTATGGCTACACCTTC
cdr3_aa: CASSTTRDNYGYTF

v_call: TRBV5-4
clone_size: .
j_call: TRBJ2-3
d_call: .
cdr3_length: 14
cdr3_nt: TGTGCCAGCAGCAGAAATACTGAGACAGATACGCAGTATTTT
cdr3_aa: CASSRNTETDTQYF

v_call: TRBV7-2
clone_size: few
j_call: TRBJ2-7
d_call: TRBD1
cdr3_length: 14
cdr3_nt: TGTGCCAGCAGCTTGACCCGGGACAGATACGAGCAGTACTTC
cdr3_aa: CASSLTRDRYEQYF

v_call: TRBV7-2
clone_size: few
j_call: TRBJ2-5
d_call: .
cdr3_length: 14
cdr3_nt: TGTGCCAGCAGCCCCTTTCGGGAGAGGGAGACCCAGTACTTC
cdr3_aa: CASSPFRERETQYF

v_call: TRBV9
clone_size: few
j_call: TRBJ2-3
d_call: .
cdr3_length: 14
cdr3_nt: TGTGCCAGCAGCGTAGACGGAGGAGAAGATACGCAGTATTTT
cdr3_aa: CASSVDGGEDTQYF

v_call: TRBV2
clone_size: once
j_call: TRBJ2-3
d_call: .
cdr3_length: 14
cdr3_nt: TGTGCCAGCAGTGACTTAGCGAAAGCAGATACGCAGTATTTT
cdr3_aa: CASSDLAKADTQYF

v_call: TRBV5-1
clone_size: few
j_call: TRBJ2-7
d_call: .
cdr3_length: 15
cdr3_nt: TGCGCCAGCAGCTTGGGGCCGGAGAGCTCCTACGAGCAGTACTTC
cdr3_aa: CASSLGPESSYEQYF

v_call: TRBV28
clone_size: .
j_call: TRBJ2-1
d_call: TRBD2
cdr3_length: 14
cdr3_nt: TGTGCCAGTCGGGGGGGACAAATATACAATGAGCAGTTCTTC
cdr3_aa: CASRGGQIYNEQFF

v_call: TRBV30
clone_size: few
j_call: TRBJ1-2
d_call: .
cdr3_length: 12
cdr3_nt: TGTGCCTGGCGCCGGTTTAACTATGGCTACACCTTC
cdr3_aa: CAWRRFNYGYTF

v_call: TRBV19
clone_size: few
j_call: TRBJ2-1
d_call: TRBD2
cdr3_length: 16
cdr3_nt: TGTGCCAGTAGTATCGCCGCGGGAGTTGGTGTCACTGAGCAGTTCTTC
cdr3_aa: CASSIAAGVGVTEQFF

v_call: TRBV5-6
clone_size: .
j_call: TRBJ2-4
d_call: .
cdr3_length: 15
cdr3_nt: TGTGCCAGCAGCGACCTCCGGGTGACCAAAAACATTCAGTACTTC
cdr3_aa: CASSDLRVTKNIQYF

v_call: TRBV29-1
clone_size: few
j_call: TRBJ2-3
d_call: .
cdr3_length: 15
cdr3_nt: TGCAGCGTTGAAGATCCGGGGGGCGCGAAAGATACGCAGTATTTT
cdr3_aa: CSVEDPGGAKDTQYF

v_call: TRBV28
clone_size: few
j_call: TRBJ2-1
d_call: TRBD1
cdr3_length: 15
cdr3_nt: TGTGCCAGCAGCCCATCCGGGACAGGGGGTAATGAGCAGTTCTTC
cdr3_aa: CASSPSGTGGNEQFF

v_call: TRBV18
clone_size: few
j_call: TRBJ2-5
d_call: .
cdr3_length: 14
cdr3_nt: TGTGCCAGCTCACGACAGAGGTCGGCAGAGACCCAGTACTTC
cdr3_aa: CASSRQRSAETQYF

v_call: TRBV25-1
clone_size: .
j_call: TRBJ2-5
d_call: TRBD2
cdr3_length: 15
cdr3_nt: TGTGCCAGCAGTGAACTGGGAGGGCCTGCAGAGACCCAGTACTTC
cdr3_aa: CASSELGGPAETQYF

v_call: TRBV11-2
clone_size: .
j_call: TRBJ2-7
d_call: .
cdr3_length: 13
cdr3_nt: TGTGCCAGCAGCTTAGTGGAGGGGTACGAGCAGTACTTC
cdr3_aa: CASSLVEGYEQYF

v_call: TRBV9
clone_size: .
j_call: TRBJ2-5
d_call: TRBD2
cdr3_length: 16
cdr3_nt: TGTGCCAGCAGCGTAGCGGGAGGGGGACTAGGGGAGACCCAGTACTTC
cdr3_aa: CASSVAGGGLGETQYF

v_call: TRBV11-2
clone_size: .
j_call: TRBJ2-3
d_call: .
cdr3_length: 16
cdr3_nt: TGTGCCAGCAGCTCAACCCACGGGGGACGCACAGATACGCAGTATTTT
cdr3_aa: CASSSTHGGRTDTQYF

v_call: TRBV21-1
clone_size: few
j_call: TRBJ1-6
d_call: .
cdr3_length: 16
cdr3_nt: TGTGCCAGCAGAAGAAGGGGGGGGGACGCTAATTCACCCCTCCACTTT
cdr3_aa: CASRRRGGDANSPLHF

v_call: TRBV7-2
clone_size: .
j_call: TRBJ2-7
d_call: .
cdr3_length: 14
cdr3_nt: TGTGCCAGCGGTTTTTGGGGCCTAGGCTACGAGCAGTACTTC
cdr3_aa: CASGFWGLGYEQYF

v_call: TRBV5-6
clone_size: few
j_call: TRBJ1-1
d_call: .
cdr3_length: 15
cdr3_nt: TGTGCCAGCAGCTTGAGTATGCGGGGTGGCACTGAAGCTTTCTTT
cdr3_aa: CASSLSMRGGTEAFF

v_call: TRBV6-6
clone_size: .
j_call: TRBJ2-4
d_call: TRBD2
cdr3_length: 15
cdr3_nt: TGTGCCAGCAGCAGAAAACTAGCGTATAAAAACATTCAGTACTTC
cdr3_aa: CASSRKLAYKNIQYF

v_call: TRBV28
clone_size: few
j_call: TRBJ2-3
d_call: TRBD1
cdr3_length: 20
cdr3_nt: TGTGCCAGCAGTCCGCGGACAGGGCGGCTCGGGAGCCTCGGCCCAGATACGCAGTATTTT
cdr3_aa: CASSPRTGRLGSLGPDTQYF

v_call: TRBV21-1
clone_size: .
j_call: TRBJ2-4
d_call: .
cdr3_length: 11
cdr3_nt: TGTGCCAGCAGCACTAGTCCCATTCAGTACTTC
cdr3_aa: CASSTSPIQYF

v_call: TRBV7-8
clone_size: .
j_call: TRBJ2-7
d_call: TRBD2
cdr3_length: 16
cdr3_nt: TGTGCCAGCAGCCCTAGCACAGGAGGGACTAGCGTCGAGCAGTACTTC
cdr3_aa: CASSPSTGGTSVEQYF

v_call: TRBV30
clone_size: .
j_call: TRBJ2-7
d_call: TRBD2
cdr3_length: 16
cdr3_nt: TGTGCCTGGAGTGTACGTGGTAGCGGGAGGGCCTACGAGCAGTACTTC
cdr3_aa: CAWSVRGSGRAYEQYF

v_call: TRBV6-5
clone_size: .
j_call: TRBJ2-5
d_call: TRBD2
cdr3_length: 15
cdr3_nt: TGTGCCAGCAGTAACGGACTAGCGGGGCCGGAGACCCAGTACTTC
cdr3_aa: CASSNGLAGPETQYF

v_call: TRBV7-2
clone_size: few
j_call: TRBJ2-7
d_call: TRBD1
cdr3_length: 14
cdr3_nt: TGTGCCAGCAGCTTTGACAGGGCGATGTACGAGCAGTACTTC
cdr3_aa: CASSFDRAMYEQYF

v_call: TRBV13
clone_size: few
j_call: TRBJ2-7
d_call: .
cdr3_length: 12
cdr3_nt: TGTGCCAGCAGCTTATCAGGGTACGAGCAGTACTTC
cdr3_aa: CASSLSGYEQYF

v_call: TRBV2
clone_size: .
j_call: TRBJ2-5
d_call: .
cdr3_length: 12
cdr3_nt: TGTGCCAGCAGTGTCGAGGGAGAGACCCAGTACTTC
cdr3_aa: CASSVEGETQYF

v_call: TRBV7-9
clone_size: few
j_call: TRBJ2-5
d_call: TRBD1
cdr3_length: 15
cdr3_nt: TGTGCCAGCAGCGCTACAGGGACAGTCGGCGAGACCCAGTACTTC
cdr3_aa: CASSATGTVGETQYF

v_call: TRBV7-9
clone_size: .
j_call: TRBJ2-4
d_call: .
cdr3_length: 17
cdr3_nt: TGTGCCAGCAGCTTAGCGTTCCGCAGGGGATCCAAAAACATTCAGTACTTC
cdr3_aa: CASSLAFRRGSKNIQYF

v_call: TRBV5-6
clone_size: .
j_call: TRBJ2-1
d_call: .
cdr3_length: 15
cdr3_nt: TGTGCCAGCAGCAGTGACGGGGGGCGCGACAATGAGCAGTTCTTC
cdr3_aa: CASSSDGGRDNEQFF

v_call: TRBV27
clone_size: .
j_call: TRBJ2-7
d_call: TRBD1
cdr3_length: 15
cdr3_nt: TGTGCCAGCCGTCTAGCTTTTCAGGGGGTCTACGAGCAGTACTTC
cdr3_aa: CASRLAFQGVYEQYF

v_call: TRBV7-2
clone_size: few
j_call: TRBJ2-1
d_call: .
cdr3_length: 13
cdr3_nt: TGTGCCAGCAGCTTCTACGTTTACAATGAGCAGTTCTTC
cdr3_aa: CASSFYVYNEQFF

v_call: TRBV5-4
clone_size: few
j_call: TRBJ2-1
d_call: .
cdr3_length: 11
cdr3_nt: TGTGCCAGCAGTGGGCCGGATGAGCAGTTCTTC
cdr3_aa: CASSGPDEQFF

v_call: TRBV11-2
clone_size: few
j_call: TRBJ2-3
d_call: TRBD2
cdr3_length: 16
cdr3_nt: TGTGCCAGCAGCCAGGGGACTAGCGGGTTCACAGATACGCAGTATTTT
cdr3_aa: CASSQGTSGFTDTQYF

v_call: TRBV13
clone_size: .
j_call: TRBJ2-7
d_call: TRBD2
cdr3_length: 19
cdr3_nt: TGTGCCAGCAGCTTGACTAGCGGGGGGCTTTCACGACGCTCCTACGAGCAGTACTTC
cdr3_aa: CASSLTSGGLSRRSYEQYF